The 17 T cell receptor beta chains presented below share a single source sample, sequenced in a study of blood T cell repertoires in COVID-19. TCRdb's table, derived via immunoSEQ multiplex PCR, lists solely in-frame clones and lacks some. The sample consists of some 260,000 clones, around 90% of them appearing once. The sample taken for sequencing was peripheral blood. All receptors come from a man older than 75 with acute or convalescent COVID-19.

V and J are TRBV5-4 and TRBJ1-6, with D possibly being TRBD1 (6 bases). Germline-derived CDR1 and CDR2 are SGHNT and YYREEE (reference sequence). The V gene lost 5 bases and the J gene lost 4 bases, with 13 bases spanning the gap. The CDR3 contains 15 residues. The DNA of the CDR3 is TGTGCCAGCAGTTCCGGACAGACTTATAATTCACCCCTCCACTTT. Amino acid sequence: CASSSGQTYNSPLHF.

The gene calls are TRBV18 and TRBJ2-3, with 8 bases lining up with TRBD2. The ends lost 3 bases at V and 2 bases at J; junction bases unmatched: 4. The CDR3 totals 15 residues. The germline CDR1 and CDR2 sequences are KGHSH and LQKENI. In DNA form, the CDR3 reads TGTGCCAGCTCACCGGCTAGCGGGCCCACAGATACGCAGTATTTT. This sequence encodes CASSPASGPTDTQYF.

The rearrangement links TRBV29-1 to TRBJ2-3; TRBD2 is a possible D gene (6 bases). Germline values: CDR1 SQVTM, CDR2 ANQGSEA. Trimming removed 6 bases from V and 8 bases from J, with 24 bases in between. The CDR3 runs to 15 residues. CDR3 region: CSVAVGSPRGGTQYF. The CDR3 nucleotides are TGCAGCGTAGCCGTTGGGAGTCCAAGGGGAGGTACGCAGTATTTT.

The J gene is TRBJ1-2, the V gene TRBV5-1, with 7 bases identical to TRBD1. V dropped 4 bases and J dropped 4; count of bases not matched to a gene: 10. The CDR3 covers 15 residues. Germline lookup yields CDR1 SGHRS and CDR2 YFSETQ. This CDR3 is CASSIGTVQGYGYTF. As DNA, the CDR3 is TGCGCCAGCAGCATCGGGACAGTGCAAGGCTATGGCTACACCTTC.

This chain links TRBV27 with TRBJ1-6; D ambiguous. CDR3 length equals 15 residues. Germline V gene sequence: CDR1 MNHEY, CDR2 SMNVEV (reference sequence). V was pared by 1 base and J by 0 bases, with 4 bases between. The CDR3 region is CASSLWSSYNSPLHF. DNA for the CDR3: TGTGCCAGCAGTTTATGGAGCTCCTATAATTCACCCCTCCACTTT.

This clone has more than one count but fewer than ten. V gene TRBV6-6 combines with J gene TRBJ1-5; TRBD1 matches at 11 bases. J was trimmed by 4 bases and V by 6 bases; bases with no gene match: 5. The germline gives CDR1 MNHNY, CDR2 SVGAGI (reference sequence). The length of the CDR3 is 15 residues. The CDR3 nucleotides are TGTGCCAGCAGCCTGGACAGGGGGCGTAATCAGCCCCAGCATTTT. Protein: CASSLDRGRNQPQHF.

The CDR3 here is CASSLRGQANNSPLHF. The CDR3 DNA is TGTGCCAGCAGCTTAAGGGGGCAGGCTAATAATTCACCCCTCCACTTT. The chain combines TRBV7-2 with TRBJ1-6, with 7 bases aligning to TRBD1. V shed 2 bases and J 5 bases; nucleotides not matched to a gene: 6. The germline gives CDR1 SGHTA, CDR2 FQGNSA. This CDR3 region has 16 residues.

The chain joins TRBV4-1 to TRBJ1-4, with D hard to call. This CDR3 has 16 amino acids. CDR1 is MGHRA, CDR2 YSYEKL, per germline. Trimming shortened V by 4 bases and J by 4 bases, and 16 bases separated the two germline ends. DNA of the CDR3: TGCGCCAGCAGCCCGACCCCCTCCGGCGGTAATGAAAAACTGTTTTTT. Protein: CASSPTPSGGNEKLFF.

This chain links TRBV6-5 with TRBJ1-5; TRBD1 agrees at 8 bases. CDR3 length: 16 residues. The V gene end was trimmed by 4 bases and the J gene end by 5 bases; junction bases not matched to a gene: 10. Germline V gene data show CDR1 as MNHEY and CDR2 as SVGAGI. CDR3 bases: TGTGCCAGCAGTTCCACAGGGGGGGGGCGGTATCAGCCCCAGCATTTT. It translates to CASSSTGGGRYQPQHF.

This clone was observed a single time. V gene TRBV5-6 combines with J gene TRBJ2-3; 8 nucleotides align to TRBD2. CDR3 size: 15 residues. V lost 4 bases to trimming and J lost 4 bases; unmatched junction nucleotides: 8. Germline V gene lookup returns CDR1 SGHDT and CDR2 YYEEEE. CDR3 protein: CASSPISGAPDTQYF. In DNA, the CDR3 is TGTGCCAGCAGCCCAATTAGCGGGGCCCCAGATACGCAGTATTTT.

The chain has TRBV9 and TRBJ2-3; TRBD2 is a possible D gene (5 bases). Germline CDR1 is SGDLS and CDR2 is YYNGEE. Trimming removed 1 base from V and 0 bases from J, with 12 bases in between. The CDR3 covers 16 residues. CDR3 region: CASSVRDTLSTDTQYF. CDR3 bases: TGTGCCAGCAGCGTACGGGATACCCTTAGCACAGATACGCAGTATTTT.

The chain combines TRBV10-1 with TRBJ1-4, with D unresolved. The CDR3 length is 14 residues. CDR1 WNHNN and CDR2 SYGVQD come from the germline V gene (reference sequence). The V gene lost 7 bases and the J gene lost 8 bases, with 17 bases spanning the gap. The CDR3 region is CASTKSYEGEKLFF. CDR3 nucleotides: TGCGCCAGCACGAAAAGCTATGAGGGCGAAAAACTGTTTTTT.

The genes are TRBV7-9 and TRBJ2-7; 8 bases agree with TRBD2. The ends lost 5 bases at V and 5 bases at J; junction bases unmatched: 11. Germline V lookup: CDR1 SEHNR, CDR2 FQNEAQ (reference sequence). The CDR3 spans 15 residues. The DNA of the CDR3 is TGTGCCAGCAGCCCTCACAGCGGGAGTAAGGACGAGCAGTACTTC. It specifies CASSPHSGSKDEQYF.

The chain combines TRBV27 with TRBJ2-7, with D possibly matching TRBD1 (5 bases). The CDR3 spans 14 residues. CDR1 is MNHEY, CDR2 SMNVEV, per germline (reference sequence). V was clipped by 2 bases and J by 2 bases, with 10 bases between them. CDR3 in DNA: TGTGCCAGCAGTTTAAGGGGTCCTACCTACGAGCAGTACTTC. Translating it yields CASSLRGPTYEQYF.

This clone was observed a handful of times. V usage is TRBV12-3 or TRBV12-4 and J usage is TRBJ2-7; D possibly corresponds to TRBD2 (5 bases). The CDR3 totals 13 residues. V was pared by 4 bases and J by 6 bases, with 13 bases between. In nucleotides, the CDR3 is TGTGCCAGCAGTTACTACCGGGATATCGAGCAGTACTTC. This encodes CASSYYRDIEQYF.

CDR3 bases: TGCGCCAGCAGCCAAGACTACGGGGGGAAAGATACGCAGTATTTT. This encodes CASSQDYGGKDTQYF. J is TRBJ2-3 and V is TRBV4-3; the match to TRBD2 covers 7 bases. After removal of 0 bases from V and 5 bases from J, the junction contained 5 bases not matched to a gene. Per the germline V gene, CDR1 is LGHNA and CDR2 is YSLEER. The CDR3 length is 15 residues.

This clone came up once. The same CDR3 arises from other DNA sequences in this sample as well. The chain joins TRBV19 to TRBJ1-2; D may be TRBD1 (5 bases). Germline values: CDR1 LNHDA, CDR2 SQIVND (reference sequence). The V end lost 5 bases, the J end lost 7 bases, and 17 bases lay between the germline ends. This CDR3 comprises 14 residues. CDR3 sequence: CASSPLRQGGGYTF. The CDR3 DNA reads TGTGCCAGTAGTCCATTGAGGCAGGGCGGTGGCTACACCTTC.